This is a list of T cell receptor beta chains from one sample in a study of blood T cells in healthy people across ages. TCRdb recomputed calls from the 5' RACE reads with MiXCR, one row per CDR3 protein. The data contain more than 550,000 distinct CDR3 sequences, 22% of them singletons. The sample was blood. All receptors derive from a man aged 65 to 85 in good health. The CDR3 runs from the conserved cysteine through the conserved F or W. The order of the fields is D gene, J gene, clone size, V gene, CDR3 protein, CDR3 DNA. A D gene is named only where the DNA matches it firmly. Clone size is stated in some rows and not others, as once, few, many or a class when expanded.

>.|TRBJ2-6|.|TRBV12-3/TRBV12-4
CASSLSGGTGANVLTF
TGTGCCAGCAGTTTGAGTGGGGGCACTGGGGCCAACGTCCTGACTTTC
>.|TRBJ2-3|.|TRBV28
CASRGWGNTDTQYF
TGTGCCAGCAGGGGATGGGGCAACACAGATACGCAGTATTTT
>TRBD2|TRBJ2-5|.|TRBV6-1
CASSEGTSGGLQETQYF
TGTGCCAGCAGTGAAGGGACTAGCGGGGGCCTGCAAGAGACCCAGTACTTC
>.|TRBJ2-1|.|TRBV6-1
CASRRVVNSLNNEQFF
TGTGCCAGCAGGCGAGTGGTCAACTCGCTAAACAATGAGCAGTTCTTC
>TRBD1|TRBJ1-3|few|TRBV12-3/TRBV12-4
CASSLGGGTGNTIYF
TGTGCCAGCAGTTTAGGAGGGGGCACTGGAAACACCATATATTTT
>.|TRBJ2-6|.|TRBV6-2/TRBV6-3
CASSYTGPGANVLTF
TGTGCCAGCAGTTATACAGGGCCCGGGGCCAACGTCCTGACTTTC
>.|TRBJ1-3|.|TRBV10-3
CAISPGTPRLGNTIYF
TGTGCCATCAGCCCCGGAACTCCCAGACTAGGAAACACCATATATTTT
>TRBD2|TRBJ2-4|few|TRBV7-2
CASSVSSGGKGQNIQYF
TGTGCCAGCAGCGTTAGTAGCGGGGGGAAGGGCCAAAACATTCAGTACTTC
>TRBD2|TRBJ2-3|.|TRBV7-7
CASSLGPKLLSSGGSTDTQYF
TGTGCCAGCAGCTTAGGCCCCAAACTGTTGTCTAGCGGGGGGAGCACAGATACGCAGTATTTT
>.|TRBJ2-5|few|TRBV10-3
CAISNRSQETQYF
TGTGCCATCAGCAACAGATCCCAAGAGACCCAGTACTTC
>.|TRBJ1-5|few|TRBV20-1
CSARGWDQPQHF
TGCAGTGCTAGAGGTTGGGATCAGCCCCAGCATTTT
>.|TRBJ1-2|few|TRBV5-1
CASSVSLQGANYGYTF
TGCGCCAGCAGCGTCTCTTTACAGGGAGCTAACTATGGCTACACCTTC
>TRBD1|TRBJ1-2|few|TRBV5-5
CASSLGAGTGTYGYTF
TGTGCCAGCAGCTTGGGGGCGGGGACAGGGACCTATGGCTACACCTTC
>.|TRBJ1-1|few|TRBV7-9
CASSFIPGLAGETEAFF
TGTGCCAGCAGCTTTATCCCGGGGCTGGCAGGGGAGACTGAAGCTTTCTTT
>.|TRBJ2-5|.|TRBV20-1
CSARDVTKETQYF
TGCAGTGCTAGAGATGTCACCAAAGAGACCCAGTACTTC
>.|TRBJ2-1|few|TRBV12-3/TRBV12-4
CASSFWTLGNEQFF
TGTGCCAGCAGTTTTTGGACCCTGGGCAATGAGCAGTTCTTC
>.|TRBJ2-7|few|TRBV28
CASSLGHQYSYEQYF
TGTGCCAGCAGTTTAGGACACCAATACTCCTACGAGCAGTACTTC
>TRBD2|TRBJ2-3|.|TRBV18
CASSSGLDDTQYF
TGTGCCAGCTCATCCGGACTAGACGATACGCAGTATTTT
>TRBD2|TRBJ2-5|.|TRBV20-1
CSARGVSGSTETQYF
TGCAGTGCTAGAGGGGTTAGCGGGAGCACGGAGACCCAGTACTTC
>TRBD1|TRBJ1-2|.|TRBV7-9
CASSFHPGQPYGYTF
TGTGCCAGCAGCTTTCACCCGGGACAGCCCTATGGCTACACCTTC
>TRBD1|TRBJ2-5|few|TRBV11-2
CASSTDRGQETQYF
TGTGCCAGCAGCACCGACAGGGGGCAAGAGACCCAGTACTTC
>TRBD1|TRBJ1-2|few|TRBV12-3/TRBV12-4
CASSPTGVFGGYTF
TGTGCCAGCAGCCCCACAGGGGTTTTTGGTGGCTACACCTTC
>.|TRBJ1-2|.|TRBV7-9
CASSYTDAPNYGYTF
TGTGCCAGCAGCTACACAGATGCCCCTAACTATGGCTACACCTTC
>.|TRBJ2-1|few|TRBV5-1
CASSLSFPGNEQFF
TGCGCCAGCAGCTTGAGTTTTCCTGGCAATGAGCAGTTCTTC
>.|TRBJ1-2|.|TRBV27
CAARGSGEAYGYTF
TGTGCCGCACGGGGGAGCGGAGAGGCCTATGGCTACACCTTC
>.|TRBJ1-4|.|TRBV18
CASSLTAATNEKLFF
TGTGCCAGCTCACTCACAGCTGCAACTAATGAAAAACTGTTTTTT
>TRBD2|TRBJ2-5|few|TRBV29-1
CSVGTSGARGTQYF
TGCAGCGTGGGGACTAGCGGAGCAAGAGGTACCCAGTACTTC
>.|TRBJ2-2|few|TRBV7-2
CASSPLPGTGELFF
TGTGCCAGCAGCCCGCTTCCGGGCACCGGGGAGCTGTTTTTT
>.|TRBJ2-1|.|TRBV30
CAWARGSYNEQFF
TGTGCCTGGGCTAGGGGCTCCTACAATGAGCAGTTCTTC
>.|TRBJ1-1|.|TRBV6-5
CASSYYRTANTEAFF
TGTGCCAGCAGTTACTATAGGACAGCGAACACTGAAGCTTTCTTT
>.|TRBJ1-1|.|TRBV12-3/TRBV12-4
CASSPYLNTEAFF
TGTGCCAGCAGTCCCTACCTGAACACTGAAGCTTTCTTT
>.|TRBJ1-2|many|TRBV12-3/TRBV12-4
CASSLGGGYTF
TGTGCCAGCAGTCTAGGGGGTGGCTACACCTTC
>TRBD1|TRBJ2-2|few|TRBV6-2/TRBV6-3
CASSRWTGGYTGELFF
TGTGCCAGCAGTCGATGGACAGGGGGCTACACCGGGGAGCTGTTTTTT
>.|TRBJ2-5|.|TRBV20-1
CSARVAEGQETQYF
TGCAGTGCTAGAGTTGCGGAGGGGCAAGAGACCCAGTACTTC
>.|TRBJ1-1|few|TRBV29-1
CSVTRGTEAFF
TGCAGCGTAACCAGGGGCACTGAAGCTTTCTTT
>TRBD1|TRBJ2-1|few|TRBV11-2
CASSLVAGTGSYNEQFF
TGTGCCAGCAGCTTGGTGGCCGGGACAGGCTCCTACAATGAGCAGTTCTTC
>.|TRBJ1-1|few|TRBV7-2
CASSPQRGEFDTEAFF
TGTGCCAGCAGCCCCCAGCGGGGGGAGTTCGACACTGAAGCTTTCTTT
>.|TRBJ1-4|.|TRBV7-9
CASSSRDTLFF
TGTGCCAGCAGCTCTCGGGACACACTGTTTTTT
>.|TRBJ2-5|few|TRBV7-2
CASSPLAETQYF
TGTGCCAGCAGCCCACTTGCCGAGACCCAGTACTTC
>TRBD1|TRBJ2-5|.|TRBV28
CASRWTGGYQETQYF
TGTGCCAGCAGATGGACAGGGGGGTACCAAGAGACCCAGTACTTC
>.|TRBJ2-1|few|TRBV7-9
CASTEPGTFKSEQFF
TGTGCCAGCACAGAGCCCGGGACATTTAAGAGTGAGCAGTTCTTC
>.|TRBJ2-1|.|TRBV10-3
CAISGIAGQRWNEQFF
TGTGCCATCAGTGGAATAGCGGGACAGCGATGGAATGAGCAGTTCTTC
>TRBD2|TRBJ2-1|few|TRBV11-2
CASSYSLLAVGGTNEQFF
TGTGCCAGCAGCTATAGCTTACTAGCGGTGGGAGGGACCAATGAGCAGTTCTTC
>TRBD1|TRBJ1-1|few|TRBV20-1
CSARPPGQILNTEAFF
TGCAGTGCTAGACCACCGGGACAGATATTGAACACTGAAGCTTTCTTT
>.|TRBJ2-5|few|TRBV7-2
CASSLDSRPRETQYF
TGTGCCAGCAGCTTAGATAGCAGACCAAGAGAGACCCAGTACTTC
>TRBD1|TRBJ2-2|few|TRBV30
CAWHRTGMIIGELFF
TGTGCCTGGCATCGGACAGGGATGATTATCGGGGAGCTGTTTTTT
>.|TRBJ2-3|.|TRBV14
CASSQGASALRDPTDTQYF
TGTGCCAGCAGCCAAGGCGCATCCGCCCTCCGGGACCCCACAGATACGCAGTATTTT
>.|TRBJ2-1|few|TRBV9
CASSYQQGWDEQFF
TGTGCCAGCAGCTACCAACAGGGTTGGGATGAGCAGTTCTTC
>TRBD1|TRBJ1-2|.|TRBV11-2
CASSLPGTGSGYTF
TGTGCCAGCAGCTTACCCGGGACAGGTAGTGGCTACACCTTC
>.|TRBJ1-1|few|TRBV29-1
CSVVRGVTEAFF
TGCAGCGTTGTTAGGGGGGTCACTGAAGCTTTCTTT
>.|TRBJ2-3|.|TRBV27
CASTDLKGADTQYF
TGTGCCAGCACCGACCTGAAGGGGGCAGATACGCAGTATTTT
>.|TRBJ2-2|few|TRBV6-7
CASSSLRGRELFF
TGTGCCAGCAGTTCTTTACGAGGCAGGGAGCTGTTTTTT
>TRBD2|TRBJ2-3|.|TRBV5-1
CASSGGLAGGDTQYF
TGCGCCAGCAGCGGGGGACTAGCGGGAGGAGATACGCAGTATTTT